The rows below give T cell receptor beta chains drawn from one sample of a study of ipilimumab plus nivolumab after autologous stem cell transplantation. Profiling relied on immunoSEQ multiplex PCR, and the TCRdb table lists in-frame clones only, not all of them. This table has 15,000 to 20,000 clones, around 82% appearing once. The source was PBMCs, collected in a trial of ipilimumab plus nivolumab as post-transplant consolidation. These receptors all stem from a male donor with diffuse large B-cell lymphoma. The CDR3 runs from the conserved cysteine through the conserved F or W. The D gene is left open where the match is weak. The listing skips clone size in some rows; elsewhere it reads once, few, many or a size class.

TRBJ1-3 NA TRBV7-2 TRBD1 TGTGCCAGCAGCTTACGACCGGGACAGATAAGAAACACCATATATTTT CASSLRPGQIRNTIYF
TRBJ2-1 NA TRBV5-5 NA TGTGCCAGCAGCTTGGACATCTCCTACAATGAGCAGTTCTTC CASSLDISYNEQFF
TRBJ1-6 NA TRBV14 TRBD1 TGTGCCAGCGGGACAGGGCTTTATTCACCCCTCCACTTT CASGTGLYSPLHF
TRBJ2-3 NA TRBV7-2 TRBD2 TGTGCCAGCAGCTTAACACTAGCGGGGACCACAGATACGCAGTATTTT CASSLTLAGTTDTQYF
TRBJ2-1 NA TRBV5-1 TRBD1 TGCGCCAGCAGCCCAGGGACAGGAGCGAACAATGAGCAGTTCTTC CASSPGTGANNEQFF
TRBJ2-7 NA TRBV6-6 NA TGTGCCAGCAGTTACGGGGACCGGCTGACCTCCTACGAGCAGTACTTC CASSYGDRLTSYEQYF
TRBJ1-1 NA TRBV7-9 NA TGTGCCAGCAGCTTAGGATTTGGTACTGAAGCTTTCTTT CASSLGFGTEAFF
TRBJ2-5 NA TRBV7-6 TRBD2 TGTGCCAGCAGCTTACTTGTTGCGGGGGGGGAGACCCAGTACTTC CASSLLVAGGETQYF
TRBJ2-1 NA TRBV4-2 NA TGTGCCAGCAGCCCTTCTTCTAGGAACAATGAGCAGTTCTTC CASSPSSRNNEQFF
TRBJ2-5 NA TRBV5-1 TRBD2 TGCGCCAGCAGTCGGGTCGCGGGGAGGGAAGAGACCCAGTACTTC CASSRVAGREETQYF
TRBJ1-2 NA TRBV29-1 TRBD1 TGCAGCGTTGAAGGGCAGGGGGCAGGCTATGGCTACACCTTC CSVEGQGAGYGYTF
TRBJ2-7 NA TRBV5-1 NA TGCGCCAGCAGCTTGAGTAGGGTCTCCTACGAGCAGTACTTC CASSLSRVSYEQYF
TRBJ2-2 NA TRBV12-5 TRBD2 TGTGCTAGTCAATCGGGGGGCGGGGAGCTGTTTTTT CASQSGGGELFF
TRBJ2-7 NA TRBV4-1 NA TGCGCCAGCAGCCTAGGGCCTATCACCTACGAGCAGTACTTC CASSLGPITYEQYF
TRBJ1-2 NA TRBV2 NA TGTGCCAGCAGTGAAGCAGGCAACTATGGCTACACCTTC CASSEAGNYGYTF
TRBJ1-5 NA TRBV19 NA TGTGCCAGTAGTACCGTAGCCATCAATCAGCCCCAGCATTTT CASSTVAINQPQHF
TRBJ2-5 NA TRBV5-1 NA TGCGCCAGCAGCTTGCGTCGAGAGACCCAGTACTTC CASSLRRETQYF
TRBJ1-5 few TRBV19 TRBD1 TGTGCCAGTACCCCAATAGGACAGGATTTTAGCAATCAGCCCCAGCATTTT CASTPIGQDFSNQPQHF
TRBJ1-1 NA TRBV6-1 NA TGTGCCAGCAGTGGGGACAAAGGGATAGCCACTGAAGCTTTCTTT CASSGDKGIATEAFF
TRBJ2-3 NA TRBV5-1 TRBD2 TGCGCCAGCAGCTTGGGGACTGAAGCGGGGGGGCCAGATACGCAGTATTTT CASSLGTEAGGPDTQYF
TRBJ2-3 NA TRBV30 TRBD2 TGTGCCTGGAGTGTGCCCCTTCATAGCGGGGGTAGGTATACGCAGTATTTT CAWSVPLHSGGRYTQYF
TRBJ1-1 NA TRBV13 NA TGTGCCAGCAGCTTACCGGGACGGATGAACACTGAAGCTTTCTTT CASSLPGRMNTEAFF
TRBJ2-5 once TRBV6-5 NA TGTGCCAGCAGTTACGAAAATGGGGAGACCCAGTACTTC CASSYENGETQYF
TRBJ2-1 medium-sized TRBV6-5 TRBD2 TGTGCCAGCAGTTACGGCGGGGGGGCTGGCAATGAGCAGTTCTTC CASSYGGGAGNEQFF
TRBJ1-4 NA TRBV7-8 NA TGTGCCAGCAGCACCCGGACAAACACTAATGAAAAACTGTTTTTT CASSTRTNTNEKLFF
TRBJ1-1 NA TRBV6-6 NA TGTGCCAGCAGTCAGATGAACACTGAAGCTTTCTTT CASSQMNTEAFF
TRBJ2-7 once TRBV7-6 NA TGTGCCAGCAGCCGTGGACAGATCTCCTACGAGCAGTACTTC CASSRGQISYEQYF
TRBJ2-7 NA TRBV27 NA TGTGCCAGCAGCCAAGATAGGAGCAATCAGTACTTC CASSQDRSNQYF
TRBJ2-5 once TRBV7-2 NA TGTGCCAGCAGCGGGCAGGGTAGCGAGTGGGAGACCCAGTACTTC CASSGQGSEWETQYF
TRBJ2-5 NA TRBV5-6 TRBD2 TGTGCCAGCAGCCCCTGGACTAGCGGGGGTGAGACCCAGTACTTC CASSPWTSGGETQYF
TRBJ1-1 NA TRBV6-9 NA TGTGCCAGCATGGAATCCCCGACTGAAGCTTTCTTT CASMESPTEAFF
TRBJ1-1 NA TRBV11-3 NA TGTGCCAGCAGCTTAGATTGGGGGTTGGGCACTGAAGCTTTCTTT CASSLDWGLGTEAFF
TRBJ2-3 NA TRBV7-6 NA TGTGCCAGCAGCGATCGCCTTGGACAGGGACTAACAGATACGCAGTATTTT CASSDRLGQGLTDTQYF
TRBJ1-1 NA TRBV27 NA TGTGCCAGCAGGCCTGTTAGAGGGGAGACTGAAGCTTTCTTT CASRPVRGETEAFF
TRBJ2-5 NA TRBV30 NA TGTGCCTGGGTAGGGGAGACCCAGTACTTC CAWVGETQYF
TRBJ2-3 NA TRBV4-3 TRBD2 TGCGCCAGCAGCCAAGTAGCTAGCGGGGGGGACACAGATACGCAGTATTTT CASSQVASGGDTDTQYF
TRBJ2-5 NA TRBV30 TRBD1 TGTGCCTGGAGTTACAGGGGCCTCCAAGAGACCCAGTACTTC CAWSYRGLQETQYF
TRBJ1-4 NA TRBV7-9 NA TGTGCCAGCACCAATAATGAAAAACTGTTTTTT CASTNNEKLFF
TRBJ1-5 once TRBV5-1 NA TGCGCCAGCAGCTTGGCATGGCAGGGAGGGACTCTAAAGCCCCAGCATTTT CASSLAWQGGTLKPQHF
TRBJ2-2 NA TRBV2 NA TGTGCCAGCGAGGGGAACACCGGGGAGCTGTTTTTT CASEGNTGELFF
TRBJ2-3 NA TRBV27 NA TGTGCCAGCAGTTTAGGGTGGGGAGGCACAGATACGCAGTATTTT CASSLGWGGTDTQYF
TRBJ2-1 NA TRBV5-1 TRBD2 TGCGCCAGCAGCTTGGGCGGGGGGAAGGACTACAATGAGCAGTTCTTC CASSLGGGKDYNEQFF
TRBJ1-3 NA TRBV7-8 NA TGTGCCTCCCGGGACGGAAGCACCATATATTTT CASRDGSTIYF
TRBJ2-7 NA TRBV11-2 TRBD2 TGTGCCAGCAGCTTAGGCGGGTATAGCGGGGGGCCGAGCTCCTACGAGCAGTACTTC CASSLGGYSGGPSSYEQYF
TRBJ2-3 NA TRBV7-6 NA TGTGCCAGCAGCTTGGCTGCTATGTCAGATACGCAGTATTTT CASSLAAMSDTQYF
TRBJ2-1 NA TRBV6-1 NA TGTGCCAGCAGGCGGGACAGCCTGGGCAATGAGCAGTTCTTC CASRRDSLGNEQFF